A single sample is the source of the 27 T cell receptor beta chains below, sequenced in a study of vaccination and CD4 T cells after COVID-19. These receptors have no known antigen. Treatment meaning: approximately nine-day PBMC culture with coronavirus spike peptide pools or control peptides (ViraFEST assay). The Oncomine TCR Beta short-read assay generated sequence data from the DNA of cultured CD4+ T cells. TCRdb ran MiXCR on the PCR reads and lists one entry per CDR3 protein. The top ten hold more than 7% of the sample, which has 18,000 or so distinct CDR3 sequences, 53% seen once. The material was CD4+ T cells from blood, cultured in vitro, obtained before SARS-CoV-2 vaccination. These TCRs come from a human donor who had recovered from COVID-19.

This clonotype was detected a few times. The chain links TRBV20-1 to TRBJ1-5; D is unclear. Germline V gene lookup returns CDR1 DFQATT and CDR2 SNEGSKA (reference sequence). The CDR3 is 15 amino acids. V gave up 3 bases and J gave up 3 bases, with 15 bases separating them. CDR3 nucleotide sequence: TGCAGTGCTAGTTTCTTCCGGGCGGACAATCAGCCCCAGCATTTT. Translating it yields CSASFFRADNQPQHF.

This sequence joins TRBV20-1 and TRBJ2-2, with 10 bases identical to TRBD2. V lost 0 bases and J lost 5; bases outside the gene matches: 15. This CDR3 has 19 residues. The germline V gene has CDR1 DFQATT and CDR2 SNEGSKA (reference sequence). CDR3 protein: CSARDITSGKGVLTGELFF. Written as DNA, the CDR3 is TGCAGTGCTAGAGATATTACTAGCGGGAAAGGTGTATTAACCGGGGAGCTGTTTTTT.

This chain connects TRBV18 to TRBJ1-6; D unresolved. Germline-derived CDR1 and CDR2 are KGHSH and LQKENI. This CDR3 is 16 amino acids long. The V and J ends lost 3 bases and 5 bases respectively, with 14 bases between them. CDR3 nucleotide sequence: TGTGCCAGCTCACCGGCCGGCCCAGCCAATAATTCACCCCTCCACTTT. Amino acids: CASSPAGPANNSPLHF.

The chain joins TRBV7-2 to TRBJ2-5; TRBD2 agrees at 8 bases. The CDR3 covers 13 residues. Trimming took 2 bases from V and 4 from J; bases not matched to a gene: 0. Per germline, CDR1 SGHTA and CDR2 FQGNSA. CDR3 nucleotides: TGTGCCAGCAGCTTACTAGCGGGAGAGACCCAGTACTTC. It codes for CASSLLAGETQYF.

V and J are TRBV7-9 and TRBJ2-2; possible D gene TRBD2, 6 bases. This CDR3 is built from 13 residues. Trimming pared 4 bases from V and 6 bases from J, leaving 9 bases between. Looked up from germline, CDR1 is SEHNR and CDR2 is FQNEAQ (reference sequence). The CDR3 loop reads CASSYSGSGELFF. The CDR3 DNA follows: TGTGCCAGCAGCTATAGCGGATCCGGGGAGCTGTTTTTT.

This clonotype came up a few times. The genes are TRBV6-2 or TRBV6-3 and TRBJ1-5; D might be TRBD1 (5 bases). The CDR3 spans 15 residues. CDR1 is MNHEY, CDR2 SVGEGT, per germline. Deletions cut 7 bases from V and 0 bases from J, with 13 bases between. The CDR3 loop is CASTYGGYSNQPQHF. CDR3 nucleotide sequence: TGTGCCAGCACCTACGGGGGTTATAGCAATCAGCCCCAGCATTTT.

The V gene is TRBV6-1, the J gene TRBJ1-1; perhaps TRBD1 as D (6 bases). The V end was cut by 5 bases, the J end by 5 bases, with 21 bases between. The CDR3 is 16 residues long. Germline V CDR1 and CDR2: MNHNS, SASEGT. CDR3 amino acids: CASSSAAGAGGTEAFF. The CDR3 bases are TGTGCCAGCAGTAGTGCAGCGGGGGCGGGAGGGACTGAAGCTTTCTTT.

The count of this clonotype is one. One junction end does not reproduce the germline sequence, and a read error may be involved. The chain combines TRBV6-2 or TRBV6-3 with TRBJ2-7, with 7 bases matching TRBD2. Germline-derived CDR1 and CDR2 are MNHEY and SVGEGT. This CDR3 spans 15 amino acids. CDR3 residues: CASSAAYSSGYAQYF. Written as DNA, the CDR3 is TGTGCCAGCAGCGCGGCGTACTCTAGCGGATACGCGCAGTACTTC.

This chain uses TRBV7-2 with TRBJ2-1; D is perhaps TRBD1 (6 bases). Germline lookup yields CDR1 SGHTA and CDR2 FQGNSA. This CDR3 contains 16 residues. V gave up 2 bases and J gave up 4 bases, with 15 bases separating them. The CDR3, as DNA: TGTGCCAGCAGCTTAAGTTGGCCAGGGGAATACAATGAGCAGTTCTTC. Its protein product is CASSLSWPGEYNEQFF.

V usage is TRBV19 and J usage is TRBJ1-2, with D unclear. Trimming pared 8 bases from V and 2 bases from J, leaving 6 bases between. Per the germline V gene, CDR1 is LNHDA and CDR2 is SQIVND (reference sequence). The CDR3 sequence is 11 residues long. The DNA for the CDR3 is TGTGCCAGTTGGGAAAACTATGGCTACACCTTC. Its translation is CASWENYGYTF.

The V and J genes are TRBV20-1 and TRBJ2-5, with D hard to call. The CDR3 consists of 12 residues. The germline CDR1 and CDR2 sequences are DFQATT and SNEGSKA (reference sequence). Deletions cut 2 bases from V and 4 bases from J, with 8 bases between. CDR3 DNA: TGCAGTGCTAGACCAAGGTTAGAGACCCAGTACTTC. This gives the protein CSARPRLETQYF.

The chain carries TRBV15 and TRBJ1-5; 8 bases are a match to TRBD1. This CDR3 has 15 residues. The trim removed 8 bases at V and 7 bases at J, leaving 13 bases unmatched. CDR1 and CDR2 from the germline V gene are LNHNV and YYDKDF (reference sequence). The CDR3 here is CATSSRTGLSQPQHF. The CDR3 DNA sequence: TGTGCCACCTCTTCCAGGACAGGGTTAAGCCAGCCCCAGCATTTT.

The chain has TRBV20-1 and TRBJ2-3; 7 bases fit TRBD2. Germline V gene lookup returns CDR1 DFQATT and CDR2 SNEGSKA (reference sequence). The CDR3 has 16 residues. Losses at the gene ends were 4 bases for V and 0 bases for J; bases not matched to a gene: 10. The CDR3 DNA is TGCAGTGCTACTCCCCTGGGAGGGCTGAGCACAGATACGCAGTATTTT. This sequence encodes CSATPLGGLSTDTQYF.

The CDR3 nucleotides are TGTGCCAGCAGTTACCCCATGGGCCCTAGCGGCTCCTACAATGAGCAGTTCTTC. Translated: CASSYPMGPSGSYNEQFF. This chain uses TRBV6-2 or TRBV6-3 with TRBJ2-1; 7 positions match TRBD2. Per the germline V gene, CDR1 is MNHEY and CDR2 is SVGEGT. V trimming: 2 bases; J trimming: 0 bases; junction bases outside the gene matches: 10. The CDR3 is made up of 18 amino acids.

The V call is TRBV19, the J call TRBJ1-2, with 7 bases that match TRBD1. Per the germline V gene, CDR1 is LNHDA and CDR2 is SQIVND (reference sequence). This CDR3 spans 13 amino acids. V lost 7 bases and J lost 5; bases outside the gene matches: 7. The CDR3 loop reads CASTTGDWYGYTF. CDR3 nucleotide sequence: TGTGCCAGTACCACAGGGGATTGGTATGGCTACACCTTC.

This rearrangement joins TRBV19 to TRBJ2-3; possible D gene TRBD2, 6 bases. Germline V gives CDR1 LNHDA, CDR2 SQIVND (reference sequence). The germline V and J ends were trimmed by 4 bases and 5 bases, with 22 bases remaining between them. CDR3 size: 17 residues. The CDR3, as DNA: TGTGCCAGTAGTAAGTCGATGGGACTCGAGGGCCGAGATACGCAGTATTTT. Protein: CASSKSMGLEGRDTQYF.

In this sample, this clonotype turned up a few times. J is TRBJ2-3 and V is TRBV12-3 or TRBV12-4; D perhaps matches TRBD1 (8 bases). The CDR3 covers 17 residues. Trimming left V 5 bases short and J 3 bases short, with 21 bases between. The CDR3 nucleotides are TGTGCCAGCAGTGGGGAGGGACAGGCTTTTCTAACAGATACGCAGTATTTT. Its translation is CASSGEGQAFLTDTQYF.

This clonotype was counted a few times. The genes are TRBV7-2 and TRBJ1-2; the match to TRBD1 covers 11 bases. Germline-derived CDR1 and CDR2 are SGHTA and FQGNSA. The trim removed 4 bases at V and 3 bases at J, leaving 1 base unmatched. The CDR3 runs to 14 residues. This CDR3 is CASSSGQGDYGYTF. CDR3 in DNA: TGTGCCAGCAGCTCGGGACAGGGGGACTATGGCTACACCTTC.

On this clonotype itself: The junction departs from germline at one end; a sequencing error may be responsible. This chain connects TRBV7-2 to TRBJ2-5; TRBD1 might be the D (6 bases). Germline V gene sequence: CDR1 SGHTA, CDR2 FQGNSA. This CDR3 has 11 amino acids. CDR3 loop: CASTGEEAQYF. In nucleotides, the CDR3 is TGTGCCAGCACAGGGGAAGAGGCCCAGTACTTC.

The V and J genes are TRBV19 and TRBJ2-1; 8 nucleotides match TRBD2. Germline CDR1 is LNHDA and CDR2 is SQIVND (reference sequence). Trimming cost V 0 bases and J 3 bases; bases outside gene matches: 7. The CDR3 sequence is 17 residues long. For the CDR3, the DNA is TGTGCCAGTAGTATAGACCGACCGGCGGGGGGCTACAATGAGCAGTTCTTC. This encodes CASSIDRPAGGYNEQFF.

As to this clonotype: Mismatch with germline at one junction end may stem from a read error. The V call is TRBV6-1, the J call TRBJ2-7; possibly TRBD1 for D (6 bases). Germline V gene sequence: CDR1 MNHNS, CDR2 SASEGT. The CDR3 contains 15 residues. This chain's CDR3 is CAISELGTQNYEQYF. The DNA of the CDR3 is TGTGCCATCAGTGAGTTAGGGACACAGAACTACGAGCAGTACTTC.

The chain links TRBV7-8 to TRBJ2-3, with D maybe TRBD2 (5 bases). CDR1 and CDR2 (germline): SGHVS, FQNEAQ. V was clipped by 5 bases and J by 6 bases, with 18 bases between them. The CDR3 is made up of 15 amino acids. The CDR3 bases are TGTGCCAGCAGCCATAGCGAGCTCCCAAGTGATACGCAGTATTTT. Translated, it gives CASSHSELPSDTQYF.

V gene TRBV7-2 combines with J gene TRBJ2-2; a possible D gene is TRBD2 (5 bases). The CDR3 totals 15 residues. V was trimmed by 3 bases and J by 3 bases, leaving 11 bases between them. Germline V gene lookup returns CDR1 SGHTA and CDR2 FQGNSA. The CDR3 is CASSFLATDTGELFF. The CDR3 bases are TGTGCCAGCAGCTTTTTAGCGACCGACACCGGGGAGCTGTTTTTT.

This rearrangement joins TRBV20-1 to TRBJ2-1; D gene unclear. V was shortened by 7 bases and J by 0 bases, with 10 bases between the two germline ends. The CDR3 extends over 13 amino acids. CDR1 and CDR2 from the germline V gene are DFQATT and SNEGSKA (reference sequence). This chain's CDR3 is CSGELFSYNEQFF. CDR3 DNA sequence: TGCAGTGGCGAGCTTTTCTCCTACAATGAGCAGTTCTTC.

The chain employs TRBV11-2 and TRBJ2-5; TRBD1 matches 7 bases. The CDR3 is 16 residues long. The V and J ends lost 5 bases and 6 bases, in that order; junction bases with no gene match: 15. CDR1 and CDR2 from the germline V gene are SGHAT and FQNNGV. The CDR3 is CASSPRQGLVEKTQYF. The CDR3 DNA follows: TGTGCCAGCAGCCCTCGACAGGGCCTCGTGGAAAAGACCCAGTACTTC.

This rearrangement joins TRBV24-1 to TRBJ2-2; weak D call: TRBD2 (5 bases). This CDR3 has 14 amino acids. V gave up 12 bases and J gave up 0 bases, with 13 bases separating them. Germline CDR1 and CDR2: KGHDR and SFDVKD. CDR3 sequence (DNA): TGTGCCGCAGCCGGCGGGTCGAACACCGGGGAGCTGTTTTTT. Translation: CAAAGGSNTGELFF.

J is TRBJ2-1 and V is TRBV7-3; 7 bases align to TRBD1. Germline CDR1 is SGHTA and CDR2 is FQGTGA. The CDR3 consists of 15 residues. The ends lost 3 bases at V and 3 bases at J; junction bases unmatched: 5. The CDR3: CASSFEGQYYNEQFF. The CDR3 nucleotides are TGTGCCAGCAGCTTCGAGGGACAGTACTACAATGAGCAGTTCTTC.